This note documents a single T cell receptor (beta chain) sequence. Stated treatment: roughly 18 received Ad26.COV2.S at low or high dose, single or two shots; roughly five received placebo; per-sample allocation not given. Collection of the samples took place on day 63 after the first injection of vaccine or placebo. What was given as vaccine was an Ad26 vector encoding Wuhan-strain SARS-CoV-2 spike. TCRdb keeps only in-frame clones here, not all; method: immunoSEQ multiplex PCR. In the table there are approximately 340,000 clones, around 84% of which are singletons. These data belong to a study of Ad26.COV2.S vaccination and SARS-CoV-2 variants. Study overall: Ad26.COV2.S, an intramuscular injection, was given once or twice 56 days apart.

CDR1 is SGDLS and CDR2 is YYNGEE in the germline V gene. V shed 0 bases and J 6 bases; nucleotides not matched to a gene: 2. This CDR3 comprises 15 residues. This TCR came from a person aged 18-65 years who received the Ad26.COV2.S COVID-19 vaccine or a placebo. The gene calls are TRBV9 and TRBJ2-4; 11 bases align to TRBD2. The material was peripheral blood, obtained in a trial of Ad26.COV2.S vaccine versus placebo. The CDR3 sequence: CASSVGLAGGNIQYF. The CDR3, as DNA: TGTGCCAGCAGCGTAGGGCTAGCGGGAGGAAACATTCAGTACTTC.